This T cell receptor beta chain was captured in a study of blood T cell repertoires in COVID-19. The overall study: Samples taken during acute and convalescent COVID-19 were collected in the United States, Italy and Spain. The cDNA or gDNA used as material had been derived from T cells, B-cell-depleted T cells, or PBMCs.

The CDR3 runs to 16 residues. The germline gives CDR1 SGDLS, CDR2 YYNGEE. The V end lost 3 bases, the J end lost 0 bases, and 13 bases lay between the germline ends. A Seattle source enrolled patients during active infection and followed them longitudinally. Authors' analysis steps: By means of reference gene primer amplification, nucleated cell counts were estimated. Sequenced by immunoSEQ multiplex PCR; TCRdb stores in-frame clones only, minus some. From that table come the V and J calls and clone size; the DNA was used to work out D and trimming. The sample lists about 310,000 clones, 90% occurring once.

Sequenced input: peripheral blood. The sequence derives from a middle-aged woman with COVID-19, enrolled during active disease. This sequence joins TRBV9 and TRBJ2-1; D uncertain. Written as DNA, the CDR3 is TGTGCCAGCAGCGCTGGAGACTTGGGCTCCTACAATGAGCAGTTCTTC. It is translated as CASSAGDLGSYNEQFF.